These 17 T cell receptor beta chains originate from one sample sequenced in a study of T cell responses to AZD1222 COVID-19 vaccine. Measured with immunoSEQ multiplex PCR; TCRdb has only the in-frame clones, and not every one. This table holds over 100,000 clones, 90% found once. The sample consisted of peripheral blood, taken on day 0 of AZD1222 vaccination. The receptor source for this set is an adult in good health.

The chain recombines TRBV9 with TRBJ1-5; 7 bases match TRBD1. This CDR3 spans 14 amino acids. Losses at the gene ends were 3 bases for V and 2 bases for J; bases not matched to a gene: 2. The germline V gene encodes CDR1 SGDLS and CDR2 YYNGEE. DNA of the CDR3: TGTGCCAGCAGCGCAACAGGGGGCAATCAGCCCCAGCATTTT. Encoded protein: CASSATGGNQPQHF. Complete variable domain (other parts from reference TRBV9 and TRBJ1-5): DSGVTQTPKHLITATGQRVTLRCSPRSGDLSVYWYQQSLDQGLQFLIQYYNGEERAKGNILERFSAQQFPDLHSELNLSSLELGDSALYFCASSATGGNQPQHFGDGTRLSIL.

The chain recombines TRBV4-1 with TRBJ2-3; 9 nucleotides match TRBD2. There are 20 residues in the CDR3. Germline assignment: CDR1 MGHRA and CDR2 YSYEKL. The V and J ends lost 0 bases and 4 bases, in that order; junction bases with no gene match: 17. The CDR3 DNA reads TGCGCCAGCAGCCAAGATGGTCCCGTAGCGGGAGCGACTCGGGCAGATACGCAGTATTTT. Protein sequence: CASSQDGPVAGATRADTQYF.

This chain connects TRBV2 to TRBJ1-6; D is unresolved. V lost 4 bases, J lost 7 bases, and 14 bases lay in between. CDR3 length: 15 amino acids. Germline CDR1 reads SNHLY; CDR2 reads FYNNEI. The CDR3 DNA reads as TGTGCCAGCAGTGTTGGGGATTTCGGCAATTCACCCCTCCACTTT. Translation: CASSVGDFGNSPLHF.

The chain employs TRBV7-9 and TRBJ2-1; tentatively, D is TRBD2 (7 bases). There are 15 residues in the CDR3. Trimming stripped 1 base from V and 8 bases from J, with 15 bases between. Looked up from germline, CDR1 is SEHNR and CDR2 is FQNEAQ (reference sequence). The CDR3 reads CASSLGAGAMDEQFF. DNA for the CDR3: TGTGCCAGCAGCTTAGGCGCGGGGGCCATGGATGAGCAGTTCTTC.

The rearrangement links TRBV6-4 to TRBJ1-5; maybe TRBD1 (5 bases). Between the trimmed V and J ends, which lost 3 bases and 4 bases, there was a span of 10 bases. Per germline, CDR1 MRHNA and CDR2 SNTAGT. CDR3 size: 14 residues. CDR3 sequence reads: CASSEGAGNQPQHF. CDR3 in DNA: TGTGCCAGCAGTGAAGGGGCAGGGAATCAGCCCCAGCATTTT.

The chain uses TRBV2 and TRBJ2-5, with TRBD2 matching over 8 bases. V lost 1 base, J lost 3 bases, and 4 bases stayed unmatched. CDR1 is SNHLY and CDR2 is FYNNEI in the germline V gene. This CDR3 is 15 amino acids long. In DNA, the CDR3 is TGTGCCAGCAGTGAAGAAGCGGGGGCAAAAGAGACCCAGTACTTC. Its protein product is CASSEEAGAKETQYF.

J is TRBJ2-2 and V is TRBV5-1; the D is unclear. The CDR3 runs 16 residues. The germline CDR1 and CDR2 sequences are SGHRS and YFSETQ. The germline V and J ends were trimmed by 0 bases and 2 bases, with 11 bases remaining between them. The CDR3 here is CASSLALDGNTGELFF. The CDR3 DNA reads TGCGCCAGCAGCTTGGCCCTGGACGGAAACACCGGGGAGCTGTTTTTT.

J is TRBJ2-1 and V is TRBV13; 9 bases are a match to TRBD1. V was pared by 3 bases and J by 6 bases, with 15 bases of the junction left unmatched. Germline V gene data show CDR1 as PRHDT and CDR2 as FYEKMQ (reference sequence). This CDR3 has 18 residues. CDR3 amino acids: CASSLDRGHYLGINEQFF. CDR3 nucleotide sequence: TGTGCCAGCAGCTTGGACAGGGGCCATTATTTGGGGATCAATGAGCAGTTCTTC.

This chain joins TRBV11-2 and TRBJ2-7, with D uncertain. The V gene lost 4 bases and the J gene lost 3 bases, with 4 bases spanning the gap. There are 11 residues in the CDR3. CDR1 and CDR2 from the germline V gene are SGHAT and FQNNGV. The CDR3 nucleotides are TGTGCCAGCAGCTGGGGCTACGAGCAGTACTTC. It is translated as CASSWGYEQYF.

The chain links TRBV4-1 to TRBJ1-5; TRBD1 matches at 10 bases. The J segment lost 6 bases and the V segment lost 0 bases, leaving 5 bases of the junction unmatched. The CDR3 has 16 amino acids. Germline V gene lookup returns CDR1 MGHRA and CDR2 YSYEKL. CDR3 region: CASSQDATGGRQPQHF. The CDR3 DNA reads as TGCGCCAGCAGCCAAGATGCGACAGGGGGCCGTCAGCCCCAGCATTTT.

In this sample, this clone turned up once. The chain carries TRBV19 and TRBJ1-1; 8 nucleotides line up with TRBD1. The CDR3 is made up of 14 amino acids. J was trimmed by 1 base and V by 4 bases; bases with no gene match: 2. The germline CDR1 and CDR2 sequences are LNHDA and SQIVND (reference sequence). The chain's CDR3 is CASSTGTGNTEAFF. The CDR3 nucleotides are TGTGCCAGTAGTACCGGGACAGGGAACACTGAAGCTTTCTTT.

The rearrangement joins TRBV4-3 to TRBJ2-5, with D perhaps TRBD2 (5 bases). The germline CDR1 and CDR2 sequences are LGHNA and YSLEER. This CDR3 comprises 14 residues. Trimming took 4 bases from V and 0 from J, leaving 9 bases between them. This CDR3 is CASSPREDQETQYF. The CDR3 coding sequence is TGCGCCAGCAGCCCCCGGGAAGACCAAGAGACCCAGTACTTC.

The chain links TRBV5-5 to TRBJ1-5, with 9 bases fitting TRBD1. From germline, CDR1 is SGHKS and CDR2 YYEKEE (reference sequence). The junction had 4 bases not matched to a gene; V was cut back by 1 base and J by 8 bases. The CDR3 sequence is 14 residues long. CDR3: CASSLTGGFEPQHF. As DNA, the CDR3 is TGTGCCAGCAGCTTGACAGGGGGCTTTGAGCCCCAGCATTTT.

The rearrangement uses TRBV21-1 and TRBJ2-1; the D call in the table, TRBD1, was not verified against the DNA. TRBV21-1 is termed a pseudogene. This CDR3 has 16 amino acids. CDR3 sequence (DNA): TGTGCCAGCAGCCCCAACCGGGACAGGGGGTACAATGAGCAGTTCTTC. Translation: CASSPNRDRGYNEQFF.

The J gene is TRBJ1-1, the V gene TRBV5-1, with 11 bases fitting TRBD1. The CDR3 sequence is 19 residues long. V dropped 0 bases and J dropped 0; count of bases not matched to a gene: 10. CDR1 and CDR2 from the germline V gene are SGHRS and YFSETQ. CDR3 coding DNA: TGCGCCAGCAGCTTGGTCCCAAGGACAGGGGGCCGCCTGAACACTGAAGCTTTCTTT. This codes for CASSLVPRTGGRLNTEAFF.

The V gene is TRBV2, the J gene TRBJ2-7, with D perhaps matching TRBD1 (5 bases). The germline V gene encodes CDR1 SNHLY and CDR2 FYNNEI. This CDR3 is 11 amino acids long. Trimming cost V 6 bases and J 6 bases, with 9 bases left between them. DNA for the CDR3: TGTGCCAGCAGCGGAGACAGCGAGCAGTACTTC. It is translated as CASSGDSEQYF.

This clone was seen a single time. The chain uses TRBV10-1 and TRBJ1-1, with 7 bases lining up with TRBD1. The V gene end was trimmed by 7 bases and the J gene end by 0 bases; junction bases not matched to a gene: 11. CDR3 length: 16 amino acids. Germline V gene sequence: CDR1 WNHNN, CDR2 SYGVQD (reference sequence). CDR3 nucleotide sequence: TGCGCCAGCAAAAGGGACAGCCAGCCTTTGAACACTGAAGCTTTCTTT. This translates into CASKRDSQPLNTEAFF.